The present T cell receptor beta chain was sequenced within a study of cytomegalovirus exposure and HLA in healthy donors. Trimming took off 2 bases at V and 3 bases at J, with 20 bases between the two ends. Germline assignment: CDR1 MDHEN and CDR2 SYDVKM. CDR3 length equals 17 residues. For this clone: Antigen specificity is unknown.

General observations from the study: Altogether, about 160 TCR beta chains were recorded as cytomegalovirus-associated. In vitro data verified a few CMV-associated chains as specific for CMV antigens. Rarity characterized most TCR sequences, yet some public TCRs appeared in many donors.

Using immunoSEQ multiplex PCR, the repertoire was profiled, and TCRdb retains in-frame clones only, with some absent. The sample lists about 130,000 clones; approximately 94% were seen once. The study drew the donors from its approximately 120-subject validation cohort, separate from the approximately 700-subject first cohort. The chain recombines TRBV28 with TRBJ2-7; possibly TRBD2 for D (6 bases). This TCR derives from a man aged 18 to 35 in good health and CMV-seronegative. Sequenced: PBMCs. This CDR3 is CASSLTVVAGSVYEQYF. CDR3 in DNA: TGTGCCAGCAGTTTAACCGTAGTCGCGGGGTCAGTCTACGAGCAGTACTTC. Variable domain in full (rest from reference TRBV28 and TRBJ2-7): DVKVTQSSRYLVKRTGEKVFLECVQDMDHENMFWYRQDPGLGLRLIYFSYDVKMKEKGDIPEGYSVSREKKERFSLILESASTNQTSMYLCASSLTVVAGSVYEQYFGPGTRLTVT.